This T cell receptor (beta chain) was obtained from a study of blood T cell repertoires in COVID-19. TCRdb's copy holds only in-frame clones and misses some; the assay was immunoSEQ multiplex PCR. The sample lists 200,000 to 300,000 clones, about four fifths occurring once. This clone was detected only a few times. The CDR3 extends over 16 amino acids. V lost 0 bases and J 3 bases, leaving 14 bases between the germline ends. Germline V gene lookup returns CDR1 LGHDT and CDR2 YNNKEL (reference sequence). Material for sequencing was peripheral blood. The J gene is TRBJ1-2, the V gene TRBV3-1 (or the pseudogene TRBV3-2), with D possibly TRBD1 on 5 matching bases. The TCR originated in a man aged 25-45 years who had recovered from COVID-19. The DNA of the CDR3 is TGTGCCAGCAGCCAAGATTGGGGGGAACAATACTATGGCTACACCTTC. Protein: CASSQDWGEQYYGYTF.